This is a list of T cell receptor beta chains from one sample in a study of blood T cell repertoires in COVID-19. This table comes from immunoSEQ multiplex PCR, and its TCRdb copy is limited to in-frame clones, with some not included. The data show 85,000 to 120,000 clones, 70% to 90% seen once. The sequenced material came from peripheral blood. These receptor sequences come from a man over 45 with active or convalescent COVID-19. CDR3s leave out the opening cysteine and the closing phenylalanine or tryptophan.

V: TRBV4-3
CDR3: ASSLWTGTGNEKLF

V: TRBV3-1/TRBV3-2
CDR3: ASSQDRQGDLTDEAF

V: TRBV20-1
CDR3: SASNVASTGDRKTQY

V: TRBV18
CDR3: ASSPSRGNTIY

V: TRBV27
CDR3: ASSLGGVQPQH

V: TRBV13
CDR3: ASRMLQGAGIATDTQY

V: TRBV7-9
CDR3: ASSLGQGMGEQF

V: TRBV24-1
CDR3: ATQPSGGTDTQY

V: TRBV28
CDR3: ASSLPGGGNQPQH

V: TRBV5-1
CDR3: ARATGVHNSPLH

V: TRBV10-3
CDR3: AISETGSEKLF

V: TRBV21-1
CDR3: ASSTHDRVGSNQPQH

V: TRBV6-5
CDR3: ASSYSAGGDGETQY

V: TRBV7-9
CDR3: ASSLRTGTYEQY

V: TRBV10-1
CDR3: ASSESGGPYNEQF

V: TRBV4-3
CDR3: ASSQDELGTDTQY

V: TRBV27
CDR3: ASSPYQGNTIY

V: TRBV19
CDR3: ASSLGTVQETQY

V: TRBV5-1
CDR3: ASSPDRTREQF

V: TRBV7-2
CDR3: ASSVTGVNTEAF

V: TRBV2
CDR3: ASSPNLALSNEQF

V: TRBV24-1
CDR3: ATSDRGNPSGANVLT